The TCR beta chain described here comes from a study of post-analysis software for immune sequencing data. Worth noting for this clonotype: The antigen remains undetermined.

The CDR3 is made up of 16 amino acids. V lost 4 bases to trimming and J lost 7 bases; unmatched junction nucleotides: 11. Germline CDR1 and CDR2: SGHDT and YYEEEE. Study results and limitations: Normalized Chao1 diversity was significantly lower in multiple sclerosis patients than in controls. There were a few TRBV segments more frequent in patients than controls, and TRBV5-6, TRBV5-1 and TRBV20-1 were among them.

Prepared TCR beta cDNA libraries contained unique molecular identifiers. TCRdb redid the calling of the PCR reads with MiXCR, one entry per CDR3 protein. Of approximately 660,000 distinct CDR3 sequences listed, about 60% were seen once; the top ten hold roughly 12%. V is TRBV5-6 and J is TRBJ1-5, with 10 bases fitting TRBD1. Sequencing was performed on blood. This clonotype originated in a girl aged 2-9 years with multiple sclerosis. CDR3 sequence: CASSVDRGYVDQPQHF. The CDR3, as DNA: TGTGCCAGCAGCGTGGACAGGGGGTATGTGGACCAGCCCCAGCATTTT.